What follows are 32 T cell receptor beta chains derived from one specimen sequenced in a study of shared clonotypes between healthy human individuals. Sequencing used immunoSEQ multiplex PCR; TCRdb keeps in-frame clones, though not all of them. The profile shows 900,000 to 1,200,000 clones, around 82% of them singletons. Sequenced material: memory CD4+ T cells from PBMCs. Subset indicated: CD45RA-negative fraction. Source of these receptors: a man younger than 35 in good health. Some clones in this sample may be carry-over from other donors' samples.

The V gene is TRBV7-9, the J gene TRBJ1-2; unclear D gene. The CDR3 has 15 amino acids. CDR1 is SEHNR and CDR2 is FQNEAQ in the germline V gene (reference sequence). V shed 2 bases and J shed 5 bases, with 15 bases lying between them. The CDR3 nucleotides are TGTGCCAGCAGCTTAAATGACCCGAAGATTTATGGCTACACCTTC. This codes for CASSLNDPKIYGYTF.

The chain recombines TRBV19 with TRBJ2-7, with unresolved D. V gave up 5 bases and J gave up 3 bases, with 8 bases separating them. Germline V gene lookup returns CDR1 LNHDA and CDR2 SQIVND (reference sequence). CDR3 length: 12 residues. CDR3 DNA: TGTGCCAGTAGTCGCGACCGCTACGAGCAGTACTTC. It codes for CASSRDRYEQYF.

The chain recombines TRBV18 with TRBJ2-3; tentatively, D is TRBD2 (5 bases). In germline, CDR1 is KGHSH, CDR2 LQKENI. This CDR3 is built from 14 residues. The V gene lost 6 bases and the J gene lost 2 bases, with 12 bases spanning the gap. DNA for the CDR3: TGTGCCAGCTCGCCCCGGGATACCACAGATACGCAGTATTTT. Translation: CASSPRDTTDTQYF.

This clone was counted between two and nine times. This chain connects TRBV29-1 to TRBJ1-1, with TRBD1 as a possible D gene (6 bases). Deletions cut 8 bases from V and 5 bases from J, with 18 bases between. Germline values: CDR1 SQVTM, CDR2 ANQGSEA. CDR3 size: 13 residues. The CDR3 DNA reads TGCAGCAGCCGGGACTCAGGGACAACTGAAGCTTTCTTT. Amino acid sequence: CSSRDSGTTEAFF.

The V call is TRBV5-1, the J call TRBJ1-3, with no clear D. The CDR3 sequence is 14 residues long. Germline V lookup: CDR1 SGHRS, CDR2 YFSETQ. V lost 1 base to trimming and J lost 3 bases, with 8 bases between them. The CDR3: CASSLSPNGNTIYF. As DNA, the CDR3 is TGCGCCAGCAGCTTGTCTCCGAATGGAAACACCATATATTTT.

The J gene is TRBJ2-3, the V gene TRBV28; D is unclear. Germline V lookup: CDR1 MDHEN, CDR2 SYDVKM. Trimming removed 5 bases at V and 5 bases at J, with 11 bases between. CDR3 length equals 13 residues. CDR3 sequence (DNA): TGTGCCAGCAGTATCCCGGATAAAGATACGCAGTATTTT. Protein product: CASSIPDKDTQYF. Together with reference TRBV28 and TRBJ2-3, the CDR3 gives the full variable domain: DVKVTQSSRYLVKRTGEKVFLECVQDMDHENMFWYRQDPGLGLRLIYFSYDVKMKEKGDIPEGYSVSREKKERFSLILESASTNQTSMYLCASSIPDKDTQYFGPGTRLTVL.

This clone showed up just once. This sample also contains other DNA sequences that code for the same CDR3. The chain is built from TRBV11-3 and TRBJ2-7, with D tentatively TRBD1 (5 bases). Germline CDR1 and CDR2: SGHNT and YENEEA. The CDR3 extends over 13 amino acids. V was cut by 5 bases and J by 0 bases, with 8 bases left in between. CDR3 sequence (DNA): TGTGCCAGCAGCCTTGACAGCTCCTACGAGCAGTACTTC. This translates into CASSLDSSYEQYF.

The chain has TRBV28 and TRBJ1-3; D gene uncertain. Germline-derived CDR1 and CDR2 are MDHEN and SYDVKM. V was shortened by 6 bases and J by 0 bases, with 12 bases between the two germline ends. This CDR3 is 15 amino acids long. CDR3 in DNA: TGTGCCAGCAGAAGACGGCGATTCTCTGGAAACACCATATATTTT. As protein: CASRRRRFSGNTIYF.

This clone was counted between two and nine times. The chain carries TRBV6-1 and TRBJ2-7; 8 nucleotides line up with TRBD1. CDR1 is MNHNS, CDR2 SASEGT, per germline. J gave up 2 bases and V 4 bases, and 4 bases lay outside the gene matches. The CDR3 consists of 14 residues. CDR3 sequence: CASSGRDRTYEQYF. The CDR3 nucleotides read TGTGCCAGCAGTGGGAGGGACAGGACCTACGAGCAGTACTTC.

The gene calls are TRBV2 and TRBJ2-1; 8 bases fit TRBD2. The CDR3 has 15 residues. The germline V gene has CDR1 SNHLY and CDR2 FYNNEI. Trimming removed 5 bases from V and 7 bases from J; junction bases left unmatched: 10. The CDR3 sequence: CASSREAGVGNEQFF. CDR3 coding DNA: TGTGCCAGCAGTCGGGAAGCGGGAGTTGGTAATGAGCAGTTCTTC.

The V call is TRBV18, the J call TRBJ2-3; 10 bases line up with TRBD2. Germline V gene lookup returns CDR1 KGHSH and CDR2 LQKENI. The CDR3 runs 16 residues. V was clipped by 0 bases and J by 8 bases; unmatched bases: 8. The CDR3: CASSPPRLAGEGTQYF. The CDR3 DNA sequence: TGTGCCAGCTCACCACCGAGGCTAGCGGGAGAAGGTACGCAGTATTTT.

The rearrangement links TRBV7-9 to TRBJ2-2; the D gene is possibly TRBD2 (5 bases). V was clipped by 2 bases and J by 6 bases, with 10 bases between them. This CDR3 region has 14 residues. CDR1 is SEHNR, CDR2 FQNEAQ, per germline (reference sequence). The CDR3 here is CASSLMGSPGELFF. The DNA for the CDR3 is TGTGCCAGCAGCTTAATGGGGAGTCCCGGGGAGCTGTTTTTT.

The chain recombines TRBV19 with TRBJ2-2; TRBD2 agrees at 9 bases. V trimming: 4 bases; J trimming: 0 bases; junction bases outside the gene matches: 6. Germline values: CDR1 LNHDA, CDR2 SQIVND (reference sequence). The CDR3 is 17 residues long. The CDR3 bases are TGTGCCAGTAGTAGAGGGACTAGCATTTCGAACACCGGGGAGCTGTTTTTT. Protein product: CASSRGTSISNTGELFF.

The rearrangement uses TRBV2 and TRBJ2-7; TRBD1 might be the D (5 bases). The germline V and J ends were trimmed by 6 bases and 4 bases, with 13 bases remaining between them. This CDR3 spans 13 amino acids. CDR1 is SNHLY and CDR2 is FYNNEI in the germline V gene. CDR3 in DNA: TGTGCCAGCAGCTTTGACAGTTCTTACGAGCAGTACTTC. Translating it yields CASSFDSSYEQYF.

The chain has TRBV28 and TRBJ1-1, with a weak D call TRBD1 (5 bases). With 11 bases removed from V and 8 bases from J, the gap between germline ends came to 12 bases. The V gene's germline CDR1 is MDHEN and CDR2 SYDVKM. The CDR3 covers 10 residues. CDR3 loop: CAPRRGEAFF. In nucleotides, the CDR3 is TGTGCCCCCCGCCGGGGGGAAGCTTTCTTT.

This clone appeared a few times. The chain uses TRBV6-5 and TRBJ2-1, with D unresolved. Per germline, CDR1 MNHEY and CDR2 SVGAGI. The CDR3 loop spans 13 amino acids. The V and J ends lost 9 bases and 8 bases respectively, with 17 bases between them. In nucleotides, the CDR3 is TGTGCCAGGGATGGTTCAACACACCATGAGCAGTTCTTC. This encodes CARDGSTHHEQFF.

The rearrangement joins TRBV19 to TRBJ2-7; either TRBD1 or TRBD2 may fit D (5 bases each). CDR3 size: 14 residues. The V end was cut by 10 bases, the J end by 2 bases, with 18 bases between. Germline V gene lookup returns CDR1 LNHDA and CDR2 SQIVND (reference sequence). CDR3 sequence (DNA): TGTGCCACCAAACGGGACCGCTTGGCCTACGAGCAGTACTTC. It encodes CATKRDRLAYEQYF.

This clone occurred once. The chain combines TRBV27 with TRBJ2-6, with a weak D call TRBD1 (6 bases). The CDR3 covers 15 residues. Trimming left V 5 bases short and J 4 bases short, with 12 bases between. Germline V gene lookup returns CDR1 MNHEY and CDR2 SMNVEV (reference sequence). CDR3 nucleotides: TGTGCCAGCAGTACCTGGGGGCGAGGGGCCAACGTCCTGACTTTC. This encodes CASSTWGRGANVLTF.

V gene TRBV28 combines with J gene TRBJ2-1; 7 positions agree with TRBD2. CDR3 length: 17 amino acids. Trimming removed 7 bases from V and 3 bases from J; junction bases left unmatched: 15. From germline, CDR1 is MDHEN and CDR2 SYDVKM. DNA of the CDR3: TGTGCCAGCACCCAGCTAGGCGGGAGAGCGAGCTACAATGAGCAGTTCTTC. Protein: CASTQLGGRASYNEQFF.

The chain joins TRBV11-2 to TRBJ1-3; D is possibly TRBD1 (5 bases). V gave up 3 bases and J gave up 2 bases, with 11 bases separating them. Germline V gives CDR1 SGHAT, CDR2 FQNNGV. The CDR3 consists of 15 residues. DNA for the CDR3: TGTGCCAGCAGCTTTATTTCAGGGCCTGGAAACACCATATATTTT. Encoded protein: CASSFISGPGNTIYF.

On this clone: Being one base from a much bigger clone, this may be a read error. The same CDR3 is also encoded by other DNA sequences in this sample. CDR3 coding DNA: TGTGCTAGCAGTGGAGCGGGAGTCGGCACAGATACGCAGTATTTT. It is translated as CASSGAGVGTDTQYF. This chain joins TRBV2 and TRBJ2-3; the match to TRBD2 covers 8 bases. Germline-derived CDR1 and CDR2 are SNHLY and FYNNEI. The CDR3 spans 15 residues.

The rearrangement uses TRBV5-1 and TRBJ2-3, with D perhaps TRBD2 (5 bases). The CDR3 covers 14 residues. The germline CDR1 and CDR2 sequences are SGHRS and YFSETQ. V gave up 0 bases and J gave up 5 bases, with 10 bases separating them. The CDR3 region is CASSLESGGDTQYF. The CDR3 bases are TGCGCCAGCAGCTTGGAATCTGGAGGAGATACGCAGTATTTT.

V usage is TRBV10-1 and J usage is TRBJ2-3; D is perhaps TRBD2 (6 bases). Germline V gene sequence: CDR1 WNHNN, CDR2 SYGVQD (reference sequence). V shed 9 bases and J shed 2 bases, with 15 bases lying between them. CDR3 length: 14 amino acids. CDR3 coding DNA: TGCGCCAGGGAGAGCGGGCCTTACACAGATACGCAGTATTTT. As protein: CARESGPYTDTQYF.

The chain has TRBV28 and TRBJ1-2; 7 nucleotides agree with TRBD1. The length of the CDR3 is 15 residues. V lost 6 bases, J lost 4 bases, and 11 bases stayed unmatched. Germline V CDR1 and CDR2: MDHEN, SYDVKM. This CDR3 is CASSYGTVWGYGYTF. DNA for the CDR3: TGTGCCAGCAGCTACGGGACAGTTTGGGGCTATGGCTACACCTTC.

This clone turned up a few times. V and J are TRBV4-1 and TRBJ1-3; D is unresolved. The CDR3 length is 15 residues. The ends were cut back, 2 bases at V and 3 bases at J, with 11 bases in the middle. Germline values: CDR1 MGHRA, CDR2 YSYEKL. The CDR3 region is CASSQMGGYGNTIYF. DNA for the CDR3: TGCGCCAGCAGCCAAATGGGAGGCTATGGAAACACCATATATTTT.

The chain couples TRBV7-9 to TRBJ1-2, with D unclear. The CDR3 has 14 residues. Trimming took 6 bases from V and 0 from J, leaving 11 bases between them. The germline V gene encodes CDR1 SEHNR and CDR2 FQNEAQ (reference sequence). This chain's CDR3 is CASRTAPPNYGYTF. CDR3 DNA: TGTGCCAGCAGAACAGCCCCTCCTAACTATGGCTACACCTTC.

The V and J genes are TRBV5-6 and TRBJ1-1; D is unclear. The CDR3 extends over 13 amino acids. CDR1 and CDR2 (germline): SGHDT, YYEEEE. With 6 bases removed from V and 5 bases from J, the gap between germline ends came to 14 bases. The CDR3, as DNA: TGTGCCAGCAAGTCGAAGGTGAGGACTGAAGCTTTCTTT. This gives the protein CASKSKVRTEAFF.

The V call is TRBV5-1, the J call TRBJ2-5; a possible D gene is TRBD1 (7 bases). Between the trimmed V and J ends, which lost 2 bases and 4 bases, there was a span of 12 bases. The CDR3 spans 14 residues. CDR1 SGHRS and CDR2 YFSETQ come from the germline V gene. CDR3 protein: CASSFRGVGETQYF. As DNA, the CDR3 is TGCGCCAGCAGCTTCAGGGGGGTTGGAGAGACCCAGTACTTC.

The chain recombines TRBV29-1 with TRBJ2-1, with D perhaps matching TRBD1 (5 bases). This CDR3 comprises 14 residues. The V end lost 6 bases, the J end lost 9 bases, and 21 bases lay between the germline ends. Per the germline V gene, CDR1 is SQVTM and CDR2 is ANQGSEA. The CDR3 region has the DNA TGCAGCGTCTCACAGGCCTCCCGAGACAGTGAGCAGTTCTTC. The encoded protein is CSVSQASRDSEQFF.

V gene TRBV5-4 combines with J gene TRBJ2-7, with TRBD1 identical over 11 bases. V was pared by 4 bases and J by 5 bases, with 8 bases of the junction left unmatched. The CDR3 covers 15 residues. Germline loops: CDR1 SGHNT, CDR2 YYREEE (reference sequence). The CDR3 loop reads CASSPRDRGSHEQYF. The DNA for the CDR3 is TGTGCCAGCAGCCCCCGGGACAGGGGGTCCCACGAGCAGTACTTC.

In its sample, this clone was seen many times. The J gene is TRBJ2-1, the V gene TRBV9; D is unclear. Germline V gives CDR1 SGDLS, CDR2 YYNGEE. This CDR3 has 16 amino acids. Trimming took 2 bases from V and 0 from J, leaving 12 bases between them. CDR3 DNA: TGTGCCAGCAGCGTCGACGCCCTGAGCTCCTACAATGAGCAGTTCTTC. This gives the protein CASSVDALSSYNEQFF.

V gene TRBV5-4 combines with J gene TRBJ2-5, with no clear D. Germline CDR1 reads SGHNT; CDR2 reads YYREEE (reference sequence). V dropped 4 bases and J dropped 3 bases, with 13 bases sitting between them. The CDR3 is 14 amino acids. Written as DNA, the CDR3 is TGTGCCAGCAGCCAAGCCCAAACGAAAGAGACCCAGTACTTC. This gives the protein CASSQAQTKETQYF.